These 25 T cell receptor beta chains were sequenced from one sample in a study of T-cell memory formation after mild COVID-19. Using its own MiXCR run on the 5' RACE reads, TCRdb lists one record per CDR3 protein. Among roughly 300,000 distinct CDR3 sequences, approximately 8% were seen once, and the ten largest hold approximately 23%. The specimen was PBMCs or a T cell subset sorted from them (not recorded which). The receptors come from a man aged 18 to 29 who had mild COVID-19 (a few samples of this study predate the infection). Cell type and time point are not known.

This clonotype was picked up a small number of times. The chain employs TRBV6-5 and TRBJ2-2; D ambiguous. CDR3 length: 13 residues. Germline-derived CDR1 and CDR2 are MNHEY and SVGAGI. Trimming pared 6 bases from V and 5 bases from J, leaving 10 bases between. The CDR3 region is CASSPFVTGELFF. For the CDR3, the DNA is TGTGCCAGCAGCCCCTTTGTAACCGGGGAGCTGTTTTTT.

This clonotype has just a few counts. The genes are TRBV4-1 and TRBJ1-5; D not resolved. CDR3 length equals 17 residues. Per germline, CDR1 MGHRA and CDR2 YSYEKL. Trimming cost V 0 bases and J 3 bases, with 15 bases left between them. CDR3 residues: CASSQDQERPVNQPQHF. CDR3 sequence (DNA): TGCGCCAGCAGCCAAGATCAAGAAAGGCCAGTCAATCAGCCCCAGCATTTT.

In its sample, this clonotype was seen a few times. The genes are TRBV24-1 and TRBJ2-2, with TRBD1 as a possible D gene (6 bases). The CDR3 runs to 15 residues. Trimming took 1 base from V and 6 from J, leaving 11 bases between them. The germline V gene has CDR1 KGHDR and CDR2 SFDVKD. The CDR3 sequence: CATSDFEQGSGELFF. The CDR3 DNA follows: TGTGCCACCAGTGATTTCGAACAGGGATCCGGGGAGCTGTTTTTT.

The chain combines TRBV10-3 with TRBJ2-5, with 16 bases fitting TRBD2. Trimming cost V 4 bases and J 5 bases; bases outside gene matches: 7. Germline V gene sequence: CDR1 ENHRY, CDR2 SYGVKD. The CDR3 sequence is 17 residues long. The CDR3 region is CAISVPGLAGGLETQYF. The CDR3 DNA sequence: TGTGCCATCAGTGTCCCGGGACTAGCGGGGGGGCTGGAGACCCAGTACTTC.

The J gene is TRBJ2-2, the V gene TRBV5-5; 11 positions match TRBD2. Looked up from germline, CDR1 is SGHKS and CDR2 is YYEKEE (reference sequence). The V and J ends lost 6 bases and 0 bases, in that order; junction bases with no gene match: 10. The CDR3 is 18 residues long. The CDR3 nucleotides are TGTGCCAGCAATCGACATCTGGGACTAGCGGCGAACACCGGGGAGCTGTTTTTT. Its protein is CASNRHLGLAANTGELFF. Full variable domain (rest looked up from reference TRBV5-5 and TRBJ2-2): DAGVTQSPTHLIKTRGQQVTLRCSPISGHKSVSWYQQVLGQGPQFIFQYYEKEERGRGNFPDRFSARQFPNYSSELNVNALLLGDSALYLCASNRHLGLAANTGELFFGEGSRLTVL.

V gene TRBV19 combines with J gene TRBJ1-5, with D unclear. CDR1 and CDR2 (germline): LNHDA, SQIVND (reference sequence). The CDR3 sequence is 15 residues long. V was clipped by 1 base and J by 6 bases, with 13 bases between them. In DNA, the CDR3 is TGTGCCAGTAGTATAGTCCAACTTGGAGGTCAGCCCCAGCATTTT. Protein: CASSIVQLGGQPQHF.

The chain uses TRBV5-1 and TRBJ2-7; tentatively, D is TRBD2 (5 bases). From germline, CDR1 is SGHRS and CDR2 YFSETQ. The CDR3 runs 14 residues. V lost 7 bases and J lost 0, with 14 bases in between. CDR3 bases: TGCGCCAGCGGCCGGGAAGCATCCTCCTACGAGCAGTACTTC. The encoded protein is CASGREASSYEQYF. Together with reference TRBV5-1 and TRBJ2-7, the CDR3 gives the full variable domain: KAGVTQTPRYLIKTRGQQVTLSCSPISGHRSVSWYQQTPGQGLQFLFEYFSETQRNKGNFPGRFSGRQFSNSRSEMNVSTLELGDSALYLCASGREASSYEQYFGPGTRLTVT.

The chain employs TRBV7-9 and TRBJ2-7; D might be TRBD2 (7 bases). The CDR3 is 14 amino acids. The germline gives CDR1 SEHNR, CDR2 FQNEAQ (reference sequence). Trimming cost V 3 bases and J 2 bases, with 11 bases left between them. CDR3 nucleotides: TGTGCCAGCAGCTTCCAGGGGACTACCTACGAGCAGTACTTC. Translation: CASSFQGTTYEQYF.

This clonotype was seen many times. This chain connects TRBV7-2 to TRBJ1-5; TRBD1 is a possible D gene (5 bases). The germline gives CDR1 SGHTA, CDR2 FQGNSA. The CDR3 runs to 13 residues. Deletions cut 5 bases from V and 7 bases from J, with 12 bases between. CDR3 sequence (DNA): TGTGCCAGCAGCCTCGGGACGGTCCAGCCCCAGCATTTT. This codes for CASSLGTVQPQHF.

This clonotype was seen a few times. The J gene is TRBJ1-1, the V gene TRBV12-3 or TRBV12-4; no firm D call. The CDR3 is 13 amino acids. Deletions cut 11 bases from V and 5 bases from J, with 18 bases between. The DNA for the CDR3 is TGTGCCGTCCCCCGCCGTGGACCGACTGAAGCTTTCTTT. Its protein is CAVPRRGPTEAFF.

Ten or more counts support this clonotype. This chain joins TRBV15 and TRBJ1-2, with D perhaps matching TRBD1 (5 bases). Germline V gene data show CDR1 as LNHNV and CDR2 as YYDKDF (reference sequence). The CDR3 loop spans 14 amino acids. The V gene lost 3 bases and the J gene lost 9 bases, with 17 bases spanning the gap. The CDR3 spells CATSRSDSEGSYTF. The CDR3 coding sequence is TGTGCCACCAGCAGGTCAGATAGCGAGGGGAGCTACACCTTC.

Many counts were recorded for this clonotype. The V gene is TRBV12-3 or TRBV12-4, the J gene TRBJ1-2, with D possibly TRBD1 on 5 matching bases. This CDR3 is built from 15 residues. V was shortened by 4 bases and J by 4 bases, with 16 bases between the two germline ends. CDR3 coding DNA: TGTGCCAGCAGTTATGGGGCCATCCGGGGCTATGGCTACACCTTC. Translating gives CASSYGAIRGYGYTF.

This clonotype was seen many times. The J gene is TRBJ2-7, the V gene TRBV20-1; 9 bases line up with TRBD1. Germline-derived CDR1 and CDR2 are DFQATT and SNEGSKA (reference sequence). The CDR3 contains 18 residues. V lost 1 base to trimming and J lost 2 bases; unmatched junction nucleotides: 15. CDR3 protein: CSARVLGQGISPTYEQYV. The CDR3, as DNA: TGCAGTGCTAGAGTGTTGGGACAGGGTATTTCACCGACCTACGAGCAGTACGTC.

The chain carries TRBV7-8 and TRBJ1-6; D call uncertain. V was cut by 5 bases and J by 10 bases, with 12 bases left in between. In germline, CDR1 is SGHVS, CDR2 FQNEAQ. The CDR3 consists of 13 residues. The CDR3 reads CASSPLGESPLHF. CDR3 DNA: TGTGCCAGCAGCCCGCTCGGGGAGTCACCCCTCCACTTT.

The rearrangement joins TRBV5-4 to TRBJ2-1, with 12 positions matching TRBD2. CDR1 and CDR2 (germline): SGHNT, YYREEE (reference sequence). J lost 10 bases, V lost 3 bases, and 2 bases had no gene match. The CDR3 length is 13 residues. CDR3 nucleotide sequence: TGTGCCAGCAGCTGGGGACTAGCGGGCGAGCAGTTCTTC. It specifies CASSWGLAGEQFF.

This clonotype was picked up a small number of times. V is TRBV3-1 and J is TRBJ2-3; D ambiguous. Trimming shortened V by 4 bases and J by 6 bases, and 14 bases separated the two germline ends. CDR3 length: 14 amino acids. In germline, CDR1 is LGHDT, CDR2 YNNKEL (reference sequence). The CDR3 here is CASSPPGVADTQYF. In DNA form, the CDR3 reads TGTGCCAGCAGCCCCCCCGGCGTGGCGGATACGCAGTATTTT.

A note on this clonotype: The CDR3 end shows no conserved phenylalanine or tryptophan, and so a read error is likely. The DNA is left out, because the CDR3 cannot be placed on it with certainty; the CDR3 is given as TCRdb lists it. The CDR3 loop is CASSETGRVYY. The V gene is TRBV12-3 or TRBV12-4, the J gene TRBJ2-7; TRBD2, as called in the table, went unchecked against the DNA. Including both end residues, the CDR3 is 11 amino acids long.

This clonotype was recorded many times. The rearrangement uses TRBV7-9 and TRBJ2-2; maybe TRBD2 (5 bases). CDR3 length: 14 amino acids. Trimming left V 5 bases short and J 3 bases short, with 10 bases between. The germline gives CDR1 SEHNR, CDR2 FQNEAQ (reference sequence). Written as DNA, the CDR3 is TGTGCCAGCAGCGCGGGTGTTTACACCGGGGAGCTGTTTTTT. As protein: CASSAGVYTGELFF.

Here the CDR3 DNA reads TGTGCCAGCAGCTTAGAGGGCTTCGATAATTCACCCCTCCACTTT. It yields the protein CASSLEGFDNSPLHF. The chain carries TRBV7-2 and TRBJ1-6, with D unclear. The germline V gene encodes CDR1 SGHTA and CDR2 FQGNSA. V lost 1 base and J 5 bases, leaving 9 bases between the germline ends. The CDR3 is 15 amino acids.

This clonotype was counted many times. V usage is TRBV6-5 and J usage is TRBJ2-6; 7 bases are shared with TRBD1. V was clipped by 6 bases and J by 7 bases; unmatched bases: 9. The germline V gene has CDR1 MNHEY and CDR2 SVGAGI. The CDR3 contains 15 residues. The CDR3 DNA follows: TGTGCCAGCAGACGACAGGGTGGAAGAGCCAACGTCCTGACTTTC. Protein product: CASRRQGGRANVLTF.

This chain uses TRBV12-3 or TRBV12-4 with TRBJ1-2, with 8 bases matching TRBD1. V dropped 4 bases and J dropped 6; count of bases not matched to a gene: 7. There are 14 residues in the CDR3. CDR3 in amino acids: CASSSSSTGDGYTF. DNA for the CDR3: TGTGCCAGCAGTTCCAGTTCGACAGGGGATGGCTACACCTTC.

The gene calls are TRBV4-2 and TRBJ2-6, with D possibly being TRBD1 or TRBD2 (5 bases each). The CDR3 extends over 16 amino acids. Germline V lookup: CDR1 LGHNA, CDR2 YNFKEQ. The V gene lost 0 bases and the J gene lost 4 bases, with 10 bases spanning the gap. In nucleotides, the CDR3 is TGTGCCAGCAGCCAAGATAGGGGACCCGGGGCCAACGTCCTGACTTTC. Protein: CASSQDRGPGANVLTF.

The gene calls are TRBV4-3 and TRBJ2-3; the match to TRBD2 covers 10 bases. The trim removed 1 base at V and 6 bases at J, leaving 10 bases unmatched. CDR1 LGHNA and CDR2 YSLEER come from the germline V gene. The CDR3 is made up of 17 amino acids. The DNA of the CDR3 is TGCGCCAGCAGCCAAGGGGCCCCATCTAGCGGGGGTGATACGCAGTATTTT. It is translated as CASSQGAPSSGGDTQYF.

This clonotype has just a few counts. J is TRBJ1-5 and V is TRBV29-1, with a weak D call TRBD1 (5 bases). CDR1 is SQVTM and CDR2 is ANQGSEA in the germline V gene. Trimming took off 6 bases at V and 4 bases at J, with 13 bases between the two ends. The CDR3 covers 13 residues. The CDR3 loop reads CSVRTGPNQPQHF. CDR3 nucleotides: TGCAGCGTCCGCACAGGCCCAAATCAGCCCCAGCATTTT.

This chain uses TRBV6-2 or TRBV6-3 with TRBJ2-7; D unresolved. V was clipped by 2 bases and J by 4 bases, with 15 bases between them. CDR1 is MNHEY, CDR2 SVGEGT, per germline. CDR3 size: 15 residues. The CDR3 DNA reads TGTGCCAGCAGTTACAGTCAGCCTCAGGTATACGAGCAGTACTTC. Its protein product is CASSYSQPQVYEQYF.